This TCR beta chain was captured in a study of tumor-infiltrating lymphocytes in primary liver carcinoma. The blood RNA (from unsorted whole blood) was obtained, and germline DNA was also extracted. Germline V gene data show CDR1 as SGHAT and CDR2 as FQNNGV. The V end was cut by 1 base, the J end by 1 base, with 4 bases between. This CDR3 has 13 amino acids. Broader study findings: When set against blood, tumors had a significantly higher top-250-clone fraction (p = 0.039).

Priming with a constant-region primer yielded TCR beta cDNA from roughly 0.45 ug total RNA. Three nested multiplex PCR rounds, a slightly modified ARM-PCR, produced the libraries for TCR beta. Amplification in the first two PCR rounds was performed using TRBV1-TRBV30 forward primers and a C-beta reverse primer for roughly 9 cycles each. TCRdb re-called the multiplex PCR reads through MiXCR, storing one row per CDR3 protein. The sample contains a few hundred thousand distinct CDR3 sequences, around 50% of which appear only once. In its sample, this clonotype was seen many times. Its target is unknown.

This chain joins TRBV11-2 and TRBJ2-5; no clear D. The sequencing input was peripheral blood. The receptor's source is a woman in her twenties or thirties with primary liver carcinoma and hepatitis B virus infection. The chain's CDR3 is CASSLASQETQYF. The CDR3, as DNA: TGTGCCAGCAGCTTAGCATCCCAAGAGACCCAGTACTTC.